These T cell receptor beta chains were read from a single sample in a study of blood T cells in healthy people across ages. TCRdb passed the 5' RACE reads through MiXCR, listing each CDR3 protein once. The table has roughly 1.5 million distinct CDR3 sequences, 40% to 45% seen once. The sample was blood. The receptors stem from a woman aged 18-30 years in good health. Each CDR3 is given with its conserved first and last residue. Each record gives: CDR3 DNA, CDR3 protein, V gene, J gene, D gene, clone size. The D gene is left open where the match is weak. The size of a clone is reported for some rows only, either as once, few or many, or as a class for expanded clones.

TGTGCCAGCAAGAGGACGTATCTAGTGACAACCTACGAGCAGTACTTC	CASKRTYLVTTYEQYF	TRBV2	TRBJ2-7	NA	NA
TGTGCCAGCAGACCCCTCACAGGGGTTGACATTCAGTACTTC	CASRPLTGVDIQYF	TRBV5-6	TRBJ2-4	TRBD1	NA
TGTGCCAGCAGCTTGGCCGTACTAGATACGCAGTATTTT	CASSLAVLDTQYF	TRBV5-6	TRBJ2-3	NA	NA
TGTGCCAGCAGTAAGGGACCAGATCAGCCCCAGCATTTT	CASSKGPDQPQHF	TRBV12-3/TRBV12-4	TRBJ1-5	NA	NA
TGCGCCAGCAGCTCCACAGGGGATCAGCCCCAGCATTTT	CASSSTGDQPQHF	TRBV5-1	TRBJ1-5	TRBD1	few
TGTGCCAGCAGCGCCCCCAGACGGGACAATGAGCAGTTCTTC	CASSAPRRDNEQFF	TRBV9	TRBJ2-1	NA	NA
TGTGCCGCCAGCGGGTGGAGGGCTACGCAAGTTGCAACTAATGAAAAACTGTTTTTT	CAASGWRATQVATNEKLFF	TRBV28	TRBJ1-4	NA	NA
TGTGCCAGCAGGAAATCCGGGACAGACACTTTCTTT	CASRKSGTDTFF	TRBV27	TRBJ1-1	TRBD1	NA
TGTGCCAGCAGTTACTCCTCCAGGGCGGAGCAGTTCTTC	CASSYSSRAEQFF	TRBV6-5	TRBJ2-1	NA	NA
TGTGCCAGCAGTTTAGAGGCCAGCGGAATAACCTACGAGCAGTACTTC	CASSLEASGITYEQYF	TRBV27	TRBJ2-7	NA	once
TGTGCCAGCAGCTTAATTCGCCCAAGGGTGTTGTCAGATACGCAGTATTTT	CASSLIRPRVLSDTQYF	TRBV7-2	TRBJ2-3	NA	few
TGTGCCAGCAGCCTCCCGGACAGGGGGATCTACGAGCAGTACTTC	CASSLPDRGIYEQYF	TRBV12-3/TRBV12-4	TRBJ2-7	TRBD1	NA
TGCAGCGCGTGTTGGGGCGAGCAGTACTTC	CSACWGEQYF	TRBV29-1	TRBJ2-7	NA	few
TGTGCCAGCAGCGTAGATACTAGCGGGACTAGCACAGATACGCAGTATTTT	CASSVDTSGTSTDTQYF	TRBV9	TRBJ2-3	TRBD2	few
TGCGCCAGCAGCCAAGGGACGTCCCCCCAGCATTTT	CASSQGTSPQHF	TRBV4-1	TRBJ1-5	NA	few
TGTGCCATCAGTGAGTCTAACTACCAAGAGACCCAGTACTTC	CAISESNYQETQYF	TRBV10-3	TRBJ2-5	NA	once